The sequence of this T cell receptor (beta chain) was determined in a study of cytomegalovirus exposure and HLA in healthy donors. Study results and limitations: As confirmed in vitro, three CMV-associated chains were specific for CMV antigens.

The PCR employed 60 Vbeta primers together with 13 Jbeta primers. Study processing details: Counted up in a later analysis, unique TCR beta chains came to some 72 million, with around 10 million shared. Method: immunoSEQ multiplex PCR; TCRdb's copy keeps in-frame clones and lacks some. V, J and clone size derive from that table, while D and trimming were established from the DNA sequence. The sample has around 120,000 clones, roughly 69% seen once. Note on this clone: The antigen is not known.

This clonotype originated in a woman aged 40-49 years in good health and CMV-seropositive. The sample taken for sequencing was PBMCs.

CDR3 loop: CASSPRDFYEQYF. The CDR3 DNA reads TGCGCCAGCAGCCCACGGGACTTCTACGAGCAGTACTTC. This rearrangement joins TRBV5-1 to TRBJ2-7; perhaps TRBD2 as D (6 bases). Germline V gives CDR1 SGHRS, CDR2 YFSETQ. The CDR3 extends over 13 amino acids. V lost 4 bases to trimming and J lost 3 bases, with 11 bases between them.